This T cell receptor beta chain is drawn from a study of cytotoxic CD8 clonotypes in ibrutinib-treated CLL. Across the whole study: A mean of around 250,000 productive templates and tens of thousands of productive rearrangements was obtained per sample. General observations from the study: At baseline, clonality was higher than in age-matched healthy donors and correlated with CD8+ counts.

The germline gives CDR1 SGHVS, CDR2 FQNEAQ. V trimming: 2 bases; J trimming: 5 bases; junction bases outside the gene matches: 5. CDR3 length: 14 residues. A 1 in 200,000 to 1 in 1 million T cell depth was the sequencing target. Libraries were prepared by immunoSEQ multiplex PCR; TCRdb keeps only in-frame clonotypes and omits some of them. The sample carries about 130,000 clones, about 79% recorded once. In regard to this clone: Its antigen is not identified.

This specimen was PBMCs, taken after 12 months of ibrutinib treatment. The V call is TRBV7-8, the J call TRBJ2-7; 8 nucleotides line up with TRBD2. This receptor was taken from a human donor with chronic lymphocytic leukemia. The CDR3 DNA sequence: TGTGCCAGCAGCTTAAGTGCGGGGGGCGACGAGCAGTACTTC. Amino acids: CASSLSAGGDEQYF.